Listed here are 27 T cell receptor beta chains from one sample, sequenced in a study of CD8 T cells in ankylosing spondylitis. TCRdb fed the 5' RACE reads into MiXCR, producing one record per CDR3 protein. The sample includes a few hundred thousand distinct CDR3 sequences, roughly 11% seen only once; the top ten take roughly 9%. The source material was blood, either unsorted or a sorted T cell fraction (not recorded which). Every receptor here comes from a female donor with ankylosing spondylitis or in good health (not recorded which).

In this sample, this clonotype turned up many times. The chain couples TRBV27 to TRBJ2-7; 7 nucleotides line up with TRBD1. V was clipped by 6 bases and J by 11 bases; unmatched bases: 4. This CDR3 has 10 amino acids. Germline lookup yields CDR1 MNHEY and CDR2 SMNVEV (reference sequence). CDR3 DNA sequence: TGTGCCAGCAGGATGACAGGGAAGTACTTC. Residues: CASRMTGKYF.

This clonotype was counted between two and nine times. The rearrangement joins TRBV5-1 to TRBJ1-1; 9 bases line up with TRBD1. CDR3 length equals 15 residues. Losses at the gene ends were 4 bases for V and 1 base for J; bases not matched to a gene: 5. The germline V gene has CDR1 SGHRS and CDR2 YFSETQ. The CDR3 DNA reads TGCGCCAGCAGCGGGCAGGGACAGGGGAACACTGAAGCTTTCTTT. Its protein product is CASSGQGQGNTEAFF.

A few counts support this clonotype. The chain recombines TRBV7-2 with TRBJ2-7; D is unclear. Germline lookup yields CDR1 SGHTA and CDR2 FQGNSA. Trimming removed 0 bases from V and 3 bases from J, with 15 bases in between. This CDR3 contains 16 residues. The CDR3 reads CASSLAVRVTIYEQYF. CDR3 DNA sequence: TGTGCCAGCAGCTTAGCTGTAAGGGTTACCATCTACGAGCAGTACTTC.

The genes are TRBV12-3 or TRBV12-4 and TRBJ2-1; perhaps TRBD1 as D (6 bases). CDR3 length equals 13 residues. Trimming took off 6 bases at V and 7 bases at J, with 13 bases between the two ends. The CDR3 sequence is CASSLSRGNEQFF. The CDR3 bases are TGTGCCAGCAGCCTAAGTAGGGGGAATGAGCAGTTCTTC.

As regards this clonotype: A read error may produce the germline difference seen at one junction end. The chain uses TRBV20-1 and TRBJ2-3; the D gene is possibly TRBD2 (7 bases). This CDR3 spans 17 amino acids. Germline loops: CDR1 DFQATT, CDR2 SNEGSKA (reference sequence). CDR3 nucleotides: TGCTGTGCTAGAGGGAGGGGGACTGCATTTTTCACAGATACGCAGTATTTT. Translating gives CCARGRGTAFFTDTQYF.

The chain couples TRBV5-5 to TRBJ1-5; 9 bases line up with TRBD1. Trimming took 4 bases from V and 6 from J; bases not matched to a gene: 8. The CDR3 spans 15 residues. Germline V lookup: CDR1 SGHKS, CDR2 YYEKEE (reference sequence). The CDR3 sequence: CASSGGTGNGQPQHF. The CDR3, as DNA: TGTGCCAGCAGCGGCGGGACAGGGAACGGTCAGCCCCAGCATTTT.

This chain links TRBV6-1 with TRBJ2-7; 8 bases fit TRBD2. The CDR3 has 13 amino acids. The trim removed 6 bases at V and 4 bases at J, leaving 5 bases unmatched. CDR1 MNHNS and CDR2 SASEGT come from the germline V gene. The CDR3 reads CASRDGLAYEQYF. DNA of the CDR3: TGTGCCAGCAGGGATGGACTAGCTTACGAGCAGTACTTC.

This clonotype showed up many times. The genes are TRBV5-1 and TRBJ1-1; 9 bases map to TRBD1. This CDR3 is built from 15 residues. Germline CDR1 is SGHRS and CDR2 is YFSETQ. V shed 4 bases, J shed 4 bases, and the junction held 8 bases outside the gene matches. CDR3 in amino acids: CASSAGTGSGTEAFF. The DNA of the CDR3 is TGCGCCAGCAGCGCCGGGACAGGGTCGGGCACTGAAGCTTTCTTT. The whole variable domain, filled in from reference TRBV5-1 and TRBJ1-1, reads KAGVTQTPRYLIKTRGQQVTLSCSPISGHRSVSWYQQTPGQGLQFLFEYFSETQRNKGNFPGRFSGRQFSNSRSEMNVSTLELGDSALYLCASSAGTGSGTEAFFGQGTRLTVV.

The gene calls are TRBV6-1 and TRBJ2-5, with TRBD2 matching over 10 bases. The CDR3 extends over 15 amino acids. Germline V gene data show CDR1 as MNHNS and CDR2 as SASEGT. Trimming cost V 6 bases and J 1 base; bases outside gene matches: 5. The CDR3 loop reads CASSRASGGQETQYF. CDR3 nucleotide sequence: TGTGCCAGCAGCAGGGCTAGCGGGGGCCAAGAGACCCAGTACTTC.

This clonotype was detected a few times. This chain connects TRBV20-1 to TRBJ2-3, with no clear D. The V and J ends lost 7 bases and 5 bases respectively, with 13 bases between them. This CDR3 has 12 residues. CDR1 and CDR2 (germline): DFQATT, SNEGSKA (reference sequence). The CDR3 here is CSVQESRDTQYF. CDR3 coding DNA: TGCAGTGTCCAGGAGTCCAGAGATACGCAGTATTTT.

This sequence joins TRBV5-5 and TRBJ1-1; tentative D call: TRBD1 (5 bases). CDR1 SGHKS and CDR2 YYEKEE come from the germline V gene (reference sequence). CDR3 length equals 15 residues. The ends were cut back, 0 bases at V and 4 bases at J, with 13 bases in the middle. The CDR3 region has the DNA TGTGCCAGCAGCTTGGTGTTGGGGCGGCCCACTGAAGCTTTCTTT. Translating gives CASSLVLGRPTEAFF. The whole variable domain, filled in from reference TRBV5-5 and TRBJ1-1, reads DAGVTQSPTHLIKTRGQQVTLRCSPISGHKSVSWYQQVLGQGPQFIFQYYEKEERGRGNFPDRFSARQFPNYSSELNVNALLLGDSALYLCASSLVLGRPTEAFFGQGTRLTVV.

CDR3 loop: CASSLVDADSSYEQYF. The DNA of the CDR3 is TGTGCCAGCAGCTTAGTTGACGCGGATAGCTCCTACGAGCAGTACTTC. The gene calls are TRBV7-9 and TRBJ2-7; D unresolved. The V and J ends lost 1 base and 0 bases respectively, with 13 bases between them. CDR1 SEHNR and CDR2 FQNEAQ come from the germline V gene (reference sequence). This CDR3 has 16 residues.

This clonotype came up many times. The V call is TRBV29-1, the J call TRBJ2-1; the D gene is possibly TRBD2 (6 bases). Germline assignment: CDR1 SQVTM and CDR2 ANQGSEA. The CDR3 length is 13 residues. The V end lost 5 bases, the J end lost 4 bases, and 12 bases lay between the germline ends. The DNA of the CDR3 is TGCAGCGTTTGGAGGGGCCTGTACAATGAGCAGTTCTTC. Translating it yields CSVWRGLYNEQFF.

This clonotype was recorded at least ten times. The chain joins TRBV27 to TRBJ1-1; a weak D match, TRBD1 (6 bases). V lost 6 bases, J lost 8 bases, and 16 bases lay in between. This CDR3 has 13 residues. The V gene's germline CDR1 is MNHEY and CDR2 SMNVEV (reference sequence). CDR3: CASSPQTGREAFF. The CDR3 region has the DNA TGTGCCAGCAGCCCTCAGACAGGCCGGGAAGCTTTCTTT.

This clonotype was seen ten or more times. The rearrangement links TRBV20-1 to TRBJ2-1; possibly TRBD1 for D (6 bases). Germline V gene lookup returns CDR1 DFQATT and CDR2 SNEGSKA (reference sequence). Trimming took 6 bases from V and 9 from J, leaving 15 bases between them. The CDR3 covers 12 residues. The CDR3: CSATRDTGEQFF. CDR3 bases: TGCAGTGCAACCCGGGACACCGGTGAGCAGTTCTTC.

This clonotype showed up just a few times. The rearrangement uses TRBV12-3 or TRBV12-4 and TRBJ2-4, with a weak D call TRBD2 (5 bases). The length of the CDR3 is 14 residues. Trimming removed 7 bases at V and 0 bases at J, with 10 bases between. The CDR3, as DNA: TGTGCCAGCACCTTCGGGATAGCCAAAAACATTCAGTACTTC. It encodes CASTFGIAKNIQYF.

This clonotype was detected only a few times. The chain links TRBV20-1 to TRBJ2-3, with D hard to call. This CDR3 has 12 amino acids. V was cut by 6 bases and J by 0 bases, with 7 bases left in between. CDR1 is DFQATT and CDR2 is SNEGSKA in the germline V gene (reference sequence). The CDR3 nucleotides read TGCAGTGCAGAAAGGAGCACAGATACGCAGTATTTT. The encoded protein is CSAERSTDTQYF.

This clonotype was counted ten times or more. V gene TRBV18 combines with J gene TRBJ1-1; no definite D call. This CDR3 has 12 amino acids. Germline V lookup: CDR1 KGHSH, CDR2 LQKENI. Trimming left V 6 bases short and J 8 bases short, with 13 bases between. In nucleotides, the CDR3 is TGTGCCAGCTCGTACACAGCGTCCGAAGCTTTCTTT. Its translation: CASSYTASEAFF.

The table lists this clonotype with many counts. V gene TRBV12-3 or TRBV12-4 combines with J gene TRBJ2-1; the D gene is possibly TRBD2 (6 bases). Trimming pared 3 bases from V and 5 bases from J, leaving 14 bases between. The CDR3 contains 15 residues. The CDR3 region has the DNA TGTGCCAGCAGTTTCCCGGGGAGGCCCAACAATGAGCAGTTCTTC. Protein sequence: CASSFPGRPNNEQFF.

This clonotype showed up many times. V and J are TRBV9 and TRBJ1-1; the D gene is possibly TRBD1 (5 bases). V lost 3 bases and J 4 bases, leaving 13 bases between the germline ends. The CDR3 is 14 residues long. Germline loops: CDR1 SGDLS, CDR2 YYNGEE. In nucleotides, the CDR3 is TGTGCCAGCAGCGGCCGGGGGGGTGGCACTGAAGCTTTCTTT. This encodes CASSGRGGGTEAFF.

This clonotype was recorded many times. The chain combines TRBV18 with TRBJ2-4, with 7 bases fitting TRBD1. Losses at the gene ends were 2 bases for V and 2 bases for J; bases not matched to a gene: 9. Germline V gene sequence: CDR1 KGHSH, CDR2 LQKENI. CDR3 length: 17 amino acids. CDR3 sequence reads: CASSPETGIPPKNIQYF. The CDR3 nucleotides read TGTGCCAGCTCACCAGAGACAGGGATCCCCCCCAAAAACATTCAGTACTTC.

This clonotype was counted at least ten times. The chain couples TRBV6-1 to TRBJ1-5; D might be TRBD1 (5 bases). Germline lookup yields CDR1 MNHNS and CDR2 SASEGT. The CDR3 loop spans 15 amino acids. The V gene lost 0 bases and the J gene lost 5 bases, with 11 bases spanning the gap. CDR3 region: CASSEAGGRDQPQHF. The DNA of the CDR3 is TGTGCCAGCAGTGAAGCTGGGGGGAGGGATCAGCCCCAGCATTTT.

This clonotype showed up many times. The chain joins TRBV7-2 to TRBJ1-6, with TRBD1 matching over 9 bases. Germline V CDR1 and CDR2: SGHTA, FQGNSA. The CDR3 consists of 17 residues. The V gene end was trimmed by 5 bases and the J gene end by 10 bases; junction bases not matched to a gene: 15. CDR3 DNA sequence: TGTGCCAGCAGCCTCCCGGCGACAGGGGGGTCTAGGTCACCCCTCCACTTT. Amino acid sequence: CASSLPATGGSRSPLHF.

The chain recombines TRBV7-2 with TRBJ2-3; 8 bases align to TRBD1. Germline values: CDR1 SGHTA, CDR2 FQGNSA. Trimming removed 1 base from V and 5 bases from J; junction bases left unmatched: 5. The CDR3 extends over 15 amino acids. CDR3 in amino acids: CASSLGTGKRDTQYF. CDR3 coding DNA: TGTGCCAGCAGCTTAGGGACAGGGAAGAGAGATACGCAGTATTTT.

This clonotype was counted between two and nine times. The CDR3 region has the DNA TGTGCCAGCAGCTTTAGCGAGCGGGGGCGCAGGGCAGATACGCAGTATTTT. The encoded protein is CASSFSERGRRADTQYF. The chain recombines TRBV7-2 with TRBJ2-3, with 8 bases aligning to TRBD2. CDR3 length: 17 residues. Looked up from germline, CDR1 is SGHTA and CDR2 is FQGNSA. Losses at the gene ends were 3 bases for V and 4 bases for J; bases not matched to a gene: 12.

There are many counts of this clonotype. This rearrangement joins TRBV28 to TRBJ1-6; TRBD1 matches at 7 bases. CDR3 length: 14 residues. Trimming took 5 bases from V and 10 from J; bases not matched to a gene: 8. The germline V gene encodes CDR1 MDHEN and CDR2 SYDVKM. The CDR3, as DNA: TGTGCCAGCAGTGCTACAGGGGTCGGCTCACCCCTCCACTTT. Its translation: CASSATGVGSPLHF.

This clonotype was found a few times. The chain carries TRBV5-1 and TRBJ1-1; D might be TRBD1 (5 bases). CDR1 is SGHRS, CDR2 YFSETQ, per germline. This CDR3 comprises 11 residues. V shed 6 bases and J shed 7 bases, with 10 bases lying between them. The CDR3 reads CASKGQGEAFF. DNA of the CDR3: TGCGCCAGCAAAGGGCAGGGTGAAGCTTTCTTT.